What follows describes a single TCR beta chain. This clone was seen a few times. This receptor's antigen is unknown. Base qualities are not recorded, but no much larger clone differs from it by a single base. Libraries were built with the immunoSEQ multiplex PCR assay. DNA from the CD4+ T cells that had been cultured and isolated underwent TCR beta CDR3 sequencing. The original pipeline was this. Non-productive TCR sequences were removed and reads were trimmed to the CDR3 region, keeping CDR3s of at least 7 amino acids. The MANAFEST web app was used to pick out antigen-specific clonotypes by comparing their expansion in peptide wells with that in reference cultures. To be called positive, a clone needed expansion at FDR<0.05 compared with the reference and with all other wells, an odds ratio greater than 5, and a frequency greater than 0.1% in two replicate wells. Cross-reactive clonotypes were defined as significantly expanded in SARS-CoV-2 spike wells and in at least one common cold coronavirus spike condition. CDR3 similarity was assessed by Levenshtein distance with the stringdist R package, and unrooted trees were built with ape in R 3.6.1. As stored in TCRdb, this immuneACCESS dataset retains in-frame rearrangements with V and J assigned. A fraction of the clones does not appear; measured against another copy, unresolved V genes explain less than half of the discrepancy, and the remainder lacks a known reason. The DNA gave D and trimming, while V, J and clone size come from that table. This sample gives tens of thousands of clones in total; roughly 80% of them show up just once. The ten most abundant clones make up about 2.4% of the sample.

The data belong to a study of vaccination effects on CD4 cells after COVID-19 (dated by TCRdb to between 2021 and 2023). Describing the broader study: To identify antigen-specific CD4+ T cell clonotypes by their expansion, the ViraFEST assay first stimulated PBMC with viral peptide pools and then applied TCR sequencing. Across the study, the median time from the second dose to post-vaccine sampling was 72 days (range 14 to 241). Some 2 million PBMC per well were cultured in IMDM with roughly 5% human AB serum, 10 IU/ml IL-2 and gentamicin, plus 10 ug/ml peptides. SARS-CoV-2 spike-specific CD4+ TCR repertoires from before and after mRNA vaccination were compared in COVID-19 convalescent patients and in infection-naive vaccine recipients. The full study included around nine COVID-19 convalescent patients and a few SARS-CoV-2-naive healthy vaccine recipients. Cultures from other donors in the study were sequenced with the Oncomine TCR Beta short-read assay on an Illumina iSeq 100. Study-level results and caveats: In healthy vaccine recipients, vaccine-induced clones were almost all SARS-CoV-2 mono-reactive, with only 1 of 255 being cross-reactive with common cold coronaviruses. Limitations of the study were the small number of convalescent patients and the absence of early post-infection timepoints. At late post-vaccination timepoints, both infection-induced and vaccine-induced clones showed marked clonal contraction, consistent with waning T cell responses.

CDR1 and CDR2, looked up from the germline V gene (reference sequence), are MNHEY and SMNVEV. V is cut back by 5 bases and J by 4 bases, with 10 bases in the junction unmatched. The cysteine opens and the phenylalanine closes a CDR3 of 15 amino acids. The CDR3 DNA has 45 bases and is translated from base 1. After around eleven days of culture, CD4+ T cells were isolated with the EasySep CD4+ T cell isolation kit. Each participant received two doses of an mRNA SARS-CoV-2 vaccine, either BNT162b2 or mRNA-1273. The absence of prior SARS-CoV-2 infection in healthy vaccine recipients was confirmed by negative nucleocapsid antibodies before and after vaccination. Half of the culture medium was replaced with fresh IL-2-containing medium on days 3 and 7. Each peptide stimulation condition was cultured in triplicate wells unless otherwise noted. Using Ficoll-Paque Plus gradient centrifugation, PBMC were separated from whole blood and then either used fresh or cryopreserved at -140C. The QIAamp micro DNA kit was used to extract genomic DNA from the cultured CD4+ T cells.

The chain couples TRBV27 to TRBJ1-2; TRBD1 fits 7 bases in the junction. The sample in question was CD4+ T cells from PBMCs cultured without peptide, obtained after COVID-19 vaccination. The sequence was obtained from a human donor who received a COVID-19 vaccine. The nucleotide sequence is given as TGTGCCAGCAGTCCCGGGGGACAGCCTTTCTATGGCTACACCTTC. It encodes CASSPGGQPFYGYTF.